Listed here are 31 T cell receptor beta chains from one sample, sequenced in a study of cytomegalovirus exposure and HLA in healthy donors. The PCR employed 60 Vbeta primers together with 13 Jbeta primers. Using immunoSEQ multiplex PCR, the repertoire was profiled, and TCRdb retains in-frame clones only, with some absent. The sample lists 100,000 to 150,000 clones, 78% seen once, with 1.3% to 1.5% in the top ten. The specimen sequenced was PBMCs. All receptors come from a female donor in good health and CMV-seronegative.

The CDR3 sequence: CASTDPGGGAQYF. DNA for the CDR3: TGTGCCAGCACGGATCCCGGTGGGGGGGCGCAGTATTTT. The chain has TRBV6-5 and TRBJ2-3; the match to TRBD2 covers 7 bases. The CDR3 length is 13 residues. Per germline, CDR1 MNHEY and CDR2 SVGAGI. The junction had 11 bases not matched to a gene; V was cut back by 7 bases and J by 10 bases.

This clone was seen just once. J is TRBJ2-2 and V is TRBV18; TRBD2 matches 10 bases. V trimming: 1 base; J trimming: 2 bases; junction bases outside the gene matches: 1. This CDR3 has 16 amino acids. The V gene's germline CDR1 is KGHSH and CDR2 LQKENI. The CDR3 region has the DNA TGTGCCAGCTCACCACGACTAGCGGGCAACACCGGGGAGCTGTTTTTT. As protein: CASSPRLAGNTGELFF.

This clone showed up just a few times. The CDR3 loop is CASTGTGQIPNTGELFF. The CDR3 DNA follows: TGCGCCAGCACCGGGACAGGGCAAATACCGAACACCGGGGAGCTGTTTTTT. This sequence joins TRBV10-1 and TRBJ2-2, with 9 bases aligning to TRBD1. J gave up 0 bases and V 7 bases, and 9 bases lay outside the gene matches. Per germline, CDR1 WNHNN and CDR2 SYGVQD (reference sequence). The CDR3 consists of 17 residues.

This CDR3 reads CSVVDRLNTEAFF. CDR3 bases: TGCAGCGTTGTGGACAGATTGAACACTGAAGCTTTCTTT. V gene TRBV29-1 combines with J gene TRBJ1-1; tentatively, D is TRBD1 (6 bases). Germline V gene lookup returns CDR1 SQVTM and CDR2 ANQGSEA. The length of the CDR3 is 13 residues. Trimming cost V 4 bases and J 0 bases, with 9 bases left between them.

This rearrangement joins TRBV5-3 to TRBJ1-3, with D perhaps TRBD1 (5 bases). TRBV5-3 is an ORF, and what it does is uncertain. V gave up 3 bases and J gave up 2 bases, with 18 bases separating them. This CDR3 has 17 amino acids. CDR3 in DNA: TGTGCCAGAAGCTCGACCTTGGGCAGGGCGCCTGGAAACACCATATATTTT. Its translation: CARSSTLGRAPGNTIYF.

The CDR3 DNA reads as TGTGCCAGCAGCCAGAGTGTCGGGGTCGGGGAGCTGTTTTTT. Protein sequence: CASSQSVGVGELFF. The genes are TRBV7-9 and TRBJ2-2, with D perhaps TRBD2 (5 bases). V lost 5 bases, J lost 7 bases, and 14 bases lay in between. Germline V CDR1 and CDR2: SEHNR, FQNEAQ (reference sequence). The CDR3 has 14 residues. The full variable domain, rest sourced from reference TRBV7-9 and TRBJ2-2, is DTGVSQNPRHKITKRGQNVTFRCDPISEHNRLYWYRQTLGQGPEFLTYFQNEAQLEKSRLLSDRFSAERPKGSFSTLEIQRTEQGDSAMYLCASSQSVGVGELFFGEGSRLTVL.

This chain uses TRBV28 with TRBJ1-1, with unresolved D. Germline assignment: CDR1 MDHEN and CDR2 SYDVKM. The ends were cut back, 2 bases at V and 3 bases at J, with 10 bases in the middle. The length of the CDR3 is 14 residues. The CDR3 here is CASSLTRPYTEAFF. CDR3 bases: TGTGCCAGCAGTTTAACCAGGCCCTACACTGAAGCTTTCTTT. The variable domain in full, with the rest retrieved from reference TRBV28 and TRBJ1-1, is DVKVTQSSRYLVKRTGEKVFLECVQDMDHENMFWYRQDPGLGLRLIYFSYDVKMKEKGDIPEGYSVSREKKERFSLILESASTNQTSMYLCASSLTRPYTEAFFGQGTRLTVV.

This chain's CDR3 is CASKPDRVDTGELFF. CDR3 coding DNA: TGTGCCAGCAAACCAGACAGGGTGGACACCGGGGAGCTGTTTTTT. This chain joins TRBV27 and TRBJ2-2; 7 nucleotides match TRBD1. The ends lost 7 bases at V and 3 bases at J; junction bases unmatched: 8. CDR3 size: 15 residues. From germline, CDR1 is MNHEY and CDR2 SMNVEV (reference sequence).

This clone occurred once. This sequence joins TRBV30 and TRBJ2-5, with 8 bases identical to TRBD1. The J call may be faulty, since TRBJ2-7 better matches the DNA end. The CDR3 length is 13 residues. Germline assignment: CDR1 GTSNPN and CDR2 SVGIG (reference sequence). The CDR3 DNA sequence: TGTGCCTGGAGCGGACAGGGCGGCCACGAGCAGTACTTC. It translates to CAWSGQGGHEQYF.

A few counts support this clone. Other DNA sequences in the sample encode the same CDR3. The rearrangement links TRBV9 to TRBJ2-2, with 10 bases matching TRBD1. This CDR3 has 16 residues. The V and J ends lost 3 bases and 0 bases, in that order; junction bases with no gene match: 2. Per the germline V gene, CDR1 is SGDLS and CDR2 is YYNGEE. The CDR3 sequence: CASSDGQGANTGELFF. CDR3 nucleotide sequence: TGTGCCAGCAGCGATGGACAGGGGGCGAACACCGGGGAGCTGTTTTTT.

The sample holds a few counts of this clone. The rearrangement uses TRBV6-6 and TRBJ2-3; no definite D call. The V end was cut by 5 bases, the J end by 4 bases, with 10 bases between. This CDR3 comprises 13 residues. Per the germline V gene, CDR1 is MNHNY and CDR2 is SVGAGI (reference sequence). The CDR3 sequence is CASSQDTPDTQYF. The CDR3 region has the DNA TGTGCCAGCAGTCAAGACACCCCAGATACGCAGTATTTT.

This clone has a single count. The chain uses TRBV4-2 and TRBJ2-7, with D possibly matching TRBD1 (6 bases). V lost 7 bases, J lost 6 bases, and 25 bases lay in between. The germline V gene has CDR1 LGHNA and CDR2 YNFKEQ. The length of the CDR3 is 16 residues. DNA of the CDR3: TGTGCCAGCACCCTACAATCCGACAGGACCGACGCCGAGCAGTACTTC. Protein sequence: CASTLQSDRTDAEQYF.

The DNA of the CDR3 is TGTGCCAGCAGCGTATCCCAGGGACAGGGCACCGGGGAGCTGTTTTTT. It is translated as CASSVSQGQGTGELFF. V gene TRBV5-4 combines with J gene TRBJ2-2; 9 bases line up with TRBD1. The CDR3 covers 16 residues. Germline CDR1 and CDR2: SGHNT and YYREEE (reference sequence). V gave up 4 bases and J gave up 4 bases; unmatched junction bases: 8.

The chain combines TRBV6-6 with TRBJ1-5; 9 bases are a match to TRBD1. The junction had 5 bases not matched to a gene; V was cut back by 4 bases and J by 7 bases. Germline CDR1 is MNHNY and CDR2 is SVGAGI (reference sequence). This CDR3 is 14 amino acids long. CDR3 amino acids: CASSFPTGGQPQHF. In DNA form, the CDR3 reads TGTGCCAGCAGTTTCCCGACAGGGGGACAGCCCCAGCATTTT.

The rearrangement joins TRBV5-1 to TRBJ1-4, with D unclear. Trimming removed 0 bases at V and 4 bases at J, with 7 bases between. Germline V lookup: CDR1 SGHRS, CDR2 YFSETQ. The CDR3 length is 14 residues. Written as DNA, the CDR3 is TGCGCCAGCAGCTTGGGAGGTATTAATGAAAAACTGTTTTTT. It encodes CASSLGGINEKLFF.

The rearrangement joins TRBV9 to TRBJ2-3; the D gene is possibly TRBD1 (6 bases). In germline, CDR1 is SGDLS, CDR2 YYNGEE. The CDR3 contains 16 residues. The ends were cut back, 3 bases at V and 4 bases at J, with 18 bases in the middle. CDR3: CASSADSLWGADTQYF. CDR3 DNA: TGTGCCAGCAGCGCGGACAGTCTCTGGGGCGCAGATACGCAGTATTTT. Drawing the rest from reference TRBV9 and TRBJ2-3, the complete variable domain is DSGVTQTPKHLITATGQRVTLRCSPRSGDLSVYWYQQSLDQGLQFLIQYYNGEERAKGNILERFSAQQFPDLHSELNLSSLELGDSALYFCASSADSLWGADTQYFGPGTRLTVL.

J is TRBJ1-2 and V is TRBV29-1; TRBD1 aligns across 12 bases. The CDR3 totals 16 residues. V trimming: 7 bases; J trimming: 6 bases; junction bases outside the gene matches: 15. Germline CDR1 is SQVTM and CDR2 is ANQGSEA. CDR3 protein: CSAEGWDRGQANGYTF. CDR3 in DNA: TGCAGCGCCGAAGGGTGGGACAGGGGGCAAGCAAATGGCTACACCTTC.

Written as DNA, the CDR3 is TGTGCCAGCAGCTCGGGACTAGGGAAGAATACGCAGTATTTT. It encodes CASSSGLGKNTQYF. The gene calls are TRBV7-2 and TRBJ2-3; 8 bases fit TRBD2. CDR1 is SGHTA, CDR2 FQGNSA, per germline. CDR3 length equals 14 residues. V trimming: 4 bases; J trimming: 7 bases; junction bases outside the gene matches: 7.

This clone was observed a few times. The CDR3 DNA sequence: TGTGCCAGCAGCTTGAGTAGGGGTGAAGAGACCCAGTACTTC. Encoded protein: CASSLSRGEETQYF. This chain joins TRBV7-9 and TRBJ2-5; maybe TRBD1 (5 bases). In germline, CDR1 is SEHNR, CDR2 FQNEAQ (reference sequence). The CDR3 extends over 14 amino acids. V shed 3 bases and J shed 3 bases, with 11 bases lying between them.

The chain uses TRBV7-2 and TRBJ2-5, with 9 bases aligning to TRBD2. The junction had 15 bases not matched to a gene; V was cut back by 6 bases and J by 4 bases. Germline V gene sequence: CDR1 SGHTA, CDR2 FQGNSA. The CDR3 is 17 residues long. CDR3 in amino acids: CASRTAGGPLSTETQYF. Here the CDR3 DNA reads TGTGCCAGCAGGACTGCGGGAGGGCCGTTATCGACAGAGACCCAGTACTTC.

This clone appeared a single time. The chain carries TRBV27 and TRBJ1-2, with TRBD1 matching 9 bases. The CDR3 has 14 amino acids. Germline V gene data show CDR1 as MNHEY and CDR2 as SMNVEV (reference sequence). The V gene end was trimmed by 3 bases and the J gene end by 6 bases; junction bases not matched to a gene: 5. The DNA for the CDR3 is TGTGCCAGCAGTTTCCAGGGGACAGGGAATGGCTACACCTTC. Protein sequence: CASSFQGTGNGYTF.

This sequence joins TRBV6-5 and TRBJ2-7; 12 bases align to TRBD2. The CDR3 extends over 15 amino acids. From germline, CDR1 is MNHEY and CDR2 SVGAGI. The ends lost 4 bases at V and 2 bases at J; junction bases unmatched: 3. The CDR3, as DNA: TGTGCCAGCAGTTCTTCTAGCGGGAGGGCCTACGAGCAGTACTTC. It yields the protein CASSSSSGRAYEQYF.

This sequence joins TRBV10-1 and TRBJ2-5; 10 nucleotides agree with TRBD2. The end of the DNA aligns better with TRBJ2-7, so the J call may be wrong. CDR1 is WNHNN, CDR2 SYGVQD, per germline (reference sequence). CDR3 length: 14 amino acids. CDR3 loop: CASSGGLAPYEQYF. CDR3 bases: TGCGCCAGCAGTGGGGGACTAGCGCCCTACGAGCAGTACTTC.

This rearrangement joins TRBV5-3 to TRBJ2-7; 8 bases line up with TRBD2. TRBV5-3 is treated as an ORF (open reading frame) with a function not yet certain. The CDR3 spans 13 residues. V shed 5 bases and J 4 bases; nucleotides not matched to a gene: 5. In DNA form, the CDR3 reads TGTGCCAGAAGATTTAGCGGGAAATACGAGCAGTACTTC. Translated: CARRFSGKYEQYF.

V and J are TRBV2 and TRBJ1-4, with D unclear. CDR3 length: 13 residues. Trimming removed 8 bases from V and 4 bases from J, with 11 bases in between. Germline CDR1 is SNHLY and CDR2 is FYNNEI. The CDR3 nucleotides read TGTGCCAGCGGCTCACAGTATAATGAAAAACTGTTTTTT. Its translation is CASGSQYNEKLFF.

This clone was seen once. The V and J genes are TRBV4-3 and TRBJ1-2; possible D gene TRBD1, 5 bases. The CDR3 sequence is 16 residues long. V was pared by 1 base and J by 4 bases, with 16 bases between. Germline V gives CDR1 LGHNA, CDR2 YSLEER. CDR3 in DNA: TGCGCCAGCAGCCAAGGCGGAGGGACCGAGCCCTATGGCTACACCTTC. As protein: CASSQGGGTEPYGYTF.

This clone appeared once. V is TRBV18 and J is TRBJ2-7, with a tentative D call TRBD1 (5 bases). The germline V and J ends were trimmed by 3 bases and 0 bases, with 12 bases remaining between them. This CDR3 has 15 residues. The germline CDR1 and CDR2 sequences are KGHSH and LQKENI. The chain's CDR3 is CASSPSGRASYEQYF. The DNA for the CDR3 is TGTGCCAGCTCACCTTCCGGCAGGGCCTCCTACGAGCAGTACTTC.

Points on this clone: Other DNA sequences from this sample encode an identical CDR3 as well. J is TRBJ2-3 and V is TRBV7-9, with a tentative D call TRBD2 (6 bases). Germline-derived CDR1 and CDR2 are SEHNR and FQNEAQ (reference sequence). This CDR3 region has 13 residues. V lost 11 bases and J lost 6, with 18 bases in between. The CDR3 loop reads CASGGGAVDTQYF. Here the CDR3 DNA reads TGTGCCTCCGGGGGAGGAGCGGTGGATACGCAGTATTTT. The full variable domain, with the rest looked up from reference TRBV7-9 and TRBJ2-3, is DTGVSQNPRHKITKRGQNVTFRCDPISEHNRLYWYRQTLGQGPEFLTYFQNEAQLEKSRLLSDRFSAERPKGSFSTLEIQRTEQGDSAMYLCASGGGAVDTQYFGPGTRLTVL.

V gene TRBV19 combines with J gene TRBJ2-1; D is unclear. Germline CDR1 and CDR2: LNHDA and SQIVND (reference sequence). The germline V and J ends were trimmed by 1 base and 0 bases, with 10 bases remaining between them. This CDR3 is 16 amino acids long. In DNA, the CDR3 is TGTGCCAGTAGTATAGTAAGAGCGAGCTCCTACAATGAGCAGTTCTTC. Residues: CASSIVRASSYNEQFF.

The genes are TRBV7-2 and TRBJ2-1; 7 bases match TRBD2. The CDR3 contains 20 residues. Germline V lookup: CDR1 SGHTA, CDR2 FQGNSA. V shed 0 bases, J shed 0 bases, and the junction held 14 bases outside the gene matches. In nucleotides, the CDR3 is TGTGCCAGCAGCTTAGCGCTAGGACTAGGACGTACTAGCTCCTACAATGAGCAGTTCTTC. Its translation: CASSLALGLGRTSSYNEQFF.

The chain couples TRBV2 to TRBJ2-2, with 12 bases matching TRBD2. CDR1 is SNHLY, CDR2 FYNNEI, per germline. V dropped 8 bases and J dropped 5; count of bases not matched to a gene: 3. This CDR3 contains 14 residues. CDR3 in DNA: TGTGCCAGCGAACTAGCGGGAGGAACCGGGGAGCTGTTTTTT. Its translation is CASELAGGTGELFF.